A selection of T cell receptor beta chains follows, all from one sample in a study of shared clonotypes between healthy human individuals. Here immunoSEQ multiplex PCR was the method, and the copy in TCRdb shows in-frame clones only, minus some. The top ten hold roughly 0.1% of the sample, which has 550,000 to 750,000 clones, around 95% seen once. The sample comprised naive CD8+ T cells sorted from blood. Receptor source: a woman aged 25-40 years in good health. Both conserved end residues are part of each CDR3. A D gene is named only where the DNA matches it firmly. Clone size is shown for a subset of rows, as once, few, many or a class of expanded clone.

NA	NA	TRBV9	TRBJ2-2	CASSVDASLAGELFF	TGTGCCAGCAGCGTAGATGCTAGCTTGGCCGGGGAGCTGTTTTTT
NA	NA	TRBV5-6	TRBJ1-1	CASRFSWGKGTEAFF	TGTGCCAGCAGATTCTCGTGGGGTAAGGGCACTGAAGCTTTCTTT
NA	NA	TRBV4-1	TRBJ1-3	CASSQDWGGNTIYF	TGCGCCAGCAGCCAAGACTGGGGTGGAAACACCATATATTTT
TRBD2	NA	TRBV5-1	TRBJ2-7	CASSLEGLAGVYYEQYF	TGCGCCAGCAGCTTGGAAGGACTAGCGGGGGTGTACTACGAGCAGTACTTC
NA	NA	TRBV4-1	TRBJ2-1	CASSQDHASLIYNEQFF	TGCGCCAGCAGCCAAGATCACGCTAGCTTAATCTACAATGAGCAGTTCTTC
NA	NA	TRBV10-1	TRBJ2-5	CASSGPGLQETQYF	TGCGCCAGCAGTGGTCCGGGACTGCAAGAGACCCAGTACTTC
NA	NA	TRBV7-2	TRBJ2-7	CASSKLGSSYEQYF	TGTGCCAGCTCCAAGTTGGGGAGCTCCTACGAGCAGTACTTC
TRBD2	NA	TRBV5-4	TRBJ2-7	CASSPTSGSEQYF	TGTGCCAGCAGCCCGACTAGCGGGTCAGAGCAGTACTTC
NA	NA	TRBV9	TRBJ2-7	CASSVHDNEQYF	TGTGCCAGCAGCGTACATGACAACGAGCAGTACTTC
TRBD1	once	TRBV13	TRBJ2-3	CASSLGGQGSPDTQYF	TGTGCCAGCAGCTTAGGTGGACAGGGTAGCCCAGATACGCAGTATTTT
NA	NA	TRBV7-6	TRBJ2-3	CASSLGRSDTQYF	TGTGCCAGCAGCTTAGGCCGATCAGATACGCAGTATTTT
TRBD1	NA	TRBV7-7	TRBJ2-7	CASSLVSGQGYEQYF	TGTGCCAGCAGCTTAGTCTCGGGACAGGGTTACGAGCAGTACTTC
NA	NA	TRBV13	TRBJ2-1	CASSLAGISYNEQFF	TGTGCCAGCAGCTTAGCGGGGATCTCCTACAATGAGCAGTTCTTC
NA	once	TRBV7-8	TRBJ1-5	CASILGAGAYNQPQHF	TGTGCCAGCATCCTGGGGGCAGGGGCCTACAATCAGCCCCAGCATTTT
NA	NA	TRBV27	TRBJ2-7	CASSFQVAQGGYEQYF	TGTGCCAGCAGTTTCCAGGTAGCCCAGGGTGGCTACGAGCAGTACTTC
TRBD1	NA	TRBV6-1	TRBJ2-1	CASSASRGTGGFISYNEQFF	TGTGCCAGCAGTGCCTCGAGGGGGACAGGCGGGTTTATCAGTTACAATGAGCAGTTCTTC
TRBD2	NA	TRBV29-1	TRBJ2-7	CSVGWGLAGAIYEQYF	TGCAGCGTTGGGTGGGGACTAGCGGGAGCGATATACGAGCAGTACTTC
NA	NA	TRBV10-2	TRBJ2-2	CASSEKQGPGELFF	TGCGCCAGCAGTGAAAAACAGGGACCCGGGGAGCTGTTTTTT
TRBD2	once	TRBV9	TRBJ2-5	CARKWTSGRGSGQETQYF	TGTGCCAGGAAATGGACTAGCGGGAGGGGTTCAGGCCAAGAGACCCAGTACTTC
TRBD2	NA	TRBV28	TRBJ2-7	CASSLFGRTYEQYF	TGTGCCAGCAGTTTATTCGGGAGGACCTACGAGCAGTACTTC
NA	NA	TRBV15	TRBJ2-3	CATSRVLVDTQYF	TGTGCCACCAGCAGAGTACTCGTGGATACGCAGTATTTT
NA	once	TRBV30	TRBJ1-2	CAWSRTTNYGYTF	TGTGCCTGGAGTCGGACAACTAACTATGGCTACACCTTC
NA	NA	TRBV11-2	TRBJ2-7	CASSLEGDYEQYF	TGTGCCAGCAGCTTAGAGGGGGATTACGAGCAGTACTTC
TRBD2	NA	TRBV19	TRBJ2-1	CASSGTSGGYNEQFF	TGTGCCAGTAGCGGGACTAGCGGGGGGTACAATGAGCAGTTCTTC
NA	NA	TRBV19	TRBJ1-1	CASSQGQLGTEAFF	TGTGCCAGTAGCCAAGGACAGCTCGGGACTGAAGCTTTCTTT
NA	NA	TRBV9	TRBJ2-7	CASSVAVDPYEQYF	TGTGCCAGCAGCGTAGCAGTAGACCCCTACGAGCAGTACTTC